This T cell receptor (beta chain) was observed in a study of blood T cell repertoires in COVID-19. This clone was recorded once. Germline CDR1 and CDR2: MDHEN and SYDVKM. V shed 6 bases, J shed 8 bases, and the junction held 16 bases outside the gene matches. The CDR3 consists of 16 residues. Only in-frame clones appear in the TCRdb table, and some are missing; sequencing was by immunoSEQ multiplex PCR. The sample includes about 73,000 clones, approximately 80% of them seen just once. This chain links TRBV28 with TRBJ1-2, with 9 bases matching TRBD1. Sequencing used peripheral blood. The receptor comes from a man of 80 years or more with active or convalescent COVID-19. As DNA, the CDR3 is TGTGCCAGCAGCCCCTCGTGGGACAGGGTTTTTAGGGGCTACACCTTC. Amino acid sequence: CASSPSWDRVFRGYTF.